This TCR beta chain was identified in a study of T cells after posttransplantation cyclophosphamide. Libraries were prepared by immunoSEQ multiplex PCR; TCRdb keeps only in-frame clonotypes and omits some of them. This table has under 3,500 clones, around 81% appearing once. The CDR3 extends over 13 amino acids. Trimming removed 3 bases from V and 5 bases from J; junction bases left unmatched: 4. In germline, CDR1 is SGDLS, CDR2 YYNGEE. This TCR was recovered from a woman in her fifties or sixties in good health, CMV-negative, and a related stem cell transplant donor. The rearrangement links TRBV9 to TRBJ2-7; 8 nucleotides match TRBD2. Sequencing was carried out using CD8+ T cells sorted from bone marrow. For the CDR3, the DNA is TGTGCCAGCAGCGAGGGACTAGGGCACGAGCAGTACTTC. Its translation is CASSEGLGHEQYF. The full variable domain, in which reference TRBV9 and TRBJ2-7 provide the parts outside the CDR3, is DSGVTQTPKHLITATGQRVTLRCSPRSGDLSVYWYQQSLDQGLQFLIQYYNGEERAKGNILERFSAQQFPDLHSELNLSSLELGDSALYFCASSEGLGHEQYFGPGTRLTVT.